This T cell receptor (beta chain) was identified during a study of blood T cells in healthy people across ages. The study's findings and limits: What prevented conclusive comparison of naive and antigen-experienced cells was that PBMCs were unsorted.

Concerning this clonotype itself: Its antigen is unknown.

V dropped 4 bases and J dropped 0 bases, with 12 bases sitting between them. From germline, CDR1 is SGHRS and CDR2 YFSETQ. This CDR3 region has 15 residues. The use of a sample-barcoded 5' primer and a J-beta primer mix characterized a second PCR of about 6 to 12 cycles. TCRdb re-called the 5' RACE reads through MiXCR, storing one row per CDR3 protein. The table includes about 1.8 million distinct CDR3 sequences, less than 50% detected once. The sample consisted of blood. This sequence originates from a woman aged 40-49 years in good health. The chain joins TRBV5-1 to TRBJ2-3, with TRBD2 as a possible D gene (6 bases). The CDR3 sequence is CASSQSGHSTDTQYF. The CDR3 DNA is TGCGCCAGCAGCCAGAGCGGGCACAGCACAGATACGCAGTATTTT.